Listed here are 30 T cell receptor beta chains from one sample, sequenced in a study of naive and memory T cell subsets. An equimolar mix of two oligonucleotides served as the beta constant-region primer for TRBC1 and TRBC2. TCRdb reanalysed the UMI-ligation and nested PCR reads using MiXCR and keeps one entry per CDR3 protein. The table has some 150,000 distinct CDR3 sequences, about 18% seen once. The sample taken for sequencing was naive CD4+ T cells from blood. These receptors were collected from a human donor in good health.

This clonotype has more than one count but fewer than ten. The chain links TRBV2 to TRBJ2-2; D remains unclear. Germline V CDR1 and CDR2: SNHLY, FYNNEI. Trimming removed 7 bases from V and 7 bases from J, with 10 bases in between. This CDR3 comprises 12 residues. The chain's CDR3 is CASTPSGGELFF. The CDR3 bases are TGTGCCAGCACTCCTTCCGGCGGGGAGCTGTTTTTT.

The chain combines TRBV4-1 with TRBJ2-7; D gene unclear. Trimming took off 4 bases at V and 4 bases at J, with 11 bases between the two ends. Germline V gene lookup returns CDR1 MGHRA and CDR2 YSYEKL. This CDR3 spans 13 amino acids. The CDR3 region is CASSRLWGYEQYF. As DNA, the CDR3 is TGCGCCAGCAGCCGATTGTGGGGTTACGAGCAGTACTTC.

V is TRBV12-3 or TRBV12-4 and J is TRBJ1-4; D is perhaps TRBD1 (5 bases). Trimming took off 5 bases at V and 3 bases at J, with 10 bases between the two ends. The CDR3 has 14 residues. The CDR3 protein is CASSNRGPNEKLFF. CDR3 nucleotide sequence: TGTGCCAGCAGTAACCGGGGCCCTAATGAAAAACTGTTTTTT.

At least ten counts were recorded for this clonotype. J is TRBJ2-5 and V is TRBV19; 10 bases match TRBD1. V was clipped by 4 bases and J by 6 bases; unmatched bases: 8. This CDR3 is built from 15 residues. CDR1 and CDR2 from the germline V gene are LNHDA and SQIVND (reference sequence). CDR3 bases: TGTGCCAGTAGTACACCGGGGGACAGGGGCCAGACCCAGTACTTC. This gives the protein CASSTPGDRGQTQYF.

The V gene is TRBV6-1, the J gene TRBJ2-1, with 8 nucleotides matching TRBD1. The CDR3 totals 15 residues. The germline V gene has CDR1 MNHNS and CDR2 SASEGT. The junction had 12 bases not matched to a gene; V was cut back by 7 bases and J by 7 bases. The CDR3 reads CASKGAGGLWNEQFF. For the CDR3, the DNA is TGTGCCAGCAAAGGGGCAGGGGGCCTGTGGAATGAGCAGTTCTTC.

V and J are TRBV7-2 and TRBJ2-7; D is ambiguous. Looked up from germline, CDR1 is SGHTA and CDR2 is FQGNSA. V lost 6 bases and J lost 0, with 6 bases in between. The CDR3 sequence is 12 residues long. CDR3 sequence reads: CASSDFSYEQYF. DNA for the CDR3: TGTGCCAGCAGTGACTTCTCCTACGAGCAGTACTTC.

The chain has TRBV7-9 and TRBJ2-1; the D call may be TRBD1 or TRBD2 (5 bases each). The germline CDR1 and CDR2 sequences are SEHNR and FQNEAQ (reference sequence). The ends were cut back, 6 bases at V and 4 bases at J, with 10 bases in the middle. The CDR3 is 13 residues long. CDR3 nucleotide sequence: TGTGCCAGCAGTATCGGGGCTTACAATGAGCAGTTCTTC. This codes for CASSIGAYNEQFF.

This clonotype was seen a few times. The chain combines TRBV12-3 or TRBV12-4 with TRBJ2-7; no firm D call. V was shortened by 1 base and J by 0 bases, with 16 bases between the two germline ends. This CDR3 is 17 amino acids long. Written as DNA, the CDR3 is TGTGCCAGCAGTTTAGGGCAGGTTCTTCGACCCTCCTACGAGCAGTACTTC. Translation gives CASSLGQVLRPSYEQYF.

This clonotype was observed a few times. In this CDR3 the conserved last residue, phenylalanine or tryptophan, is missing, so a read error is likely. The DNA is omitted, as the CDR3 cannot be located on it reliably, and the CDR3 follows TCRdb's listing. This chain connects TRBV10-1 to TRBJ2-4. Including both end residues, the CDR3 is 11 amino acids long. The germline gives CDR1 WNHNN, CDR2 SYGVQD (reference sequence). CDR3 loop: CASSESTETSV.

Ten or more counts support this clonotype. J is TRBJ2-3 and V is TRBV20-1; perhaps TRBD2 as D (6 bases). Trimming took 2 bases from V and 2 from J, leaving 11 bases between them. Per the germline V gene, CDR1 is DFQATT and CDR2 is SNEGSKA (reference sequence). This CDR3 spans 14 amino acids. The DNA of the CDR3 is TGCAGTGCTAGATTCGGGGGAGCCACAGATACGCAGTATTTT. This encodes CSARFGGATDTQYF.

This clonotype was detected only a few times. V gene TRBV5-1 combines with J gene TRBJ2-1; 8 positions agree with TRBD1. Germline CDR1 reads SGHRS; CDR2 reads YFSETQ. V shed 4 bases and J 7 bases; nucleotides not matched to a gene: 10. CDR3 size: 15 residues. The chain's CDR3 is CASSRETGVRNEQFF. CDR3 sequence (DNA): TGCGCCAGCAGCAGAGAGACAGGGGTCCGGAATGAGCAGTTCTTC.

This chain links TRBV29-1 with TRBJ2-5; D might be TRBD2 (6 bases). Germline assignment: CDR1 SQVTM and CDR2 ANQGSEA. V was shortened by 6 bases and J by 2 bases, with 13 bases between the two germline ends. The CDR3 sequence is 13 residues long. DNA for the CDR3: TGCAGCGTGAGAAGGGCGGGACAAGAGACCCAGTACTTC. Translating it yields CSVRRAGQETQYF.

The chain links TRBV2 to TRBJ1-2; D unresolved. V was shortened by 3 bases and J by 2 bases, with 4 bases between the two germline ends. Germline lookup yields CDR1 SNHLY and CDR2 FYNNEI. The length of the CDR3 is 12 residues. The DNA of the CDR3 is TGTGCCAGCAGTGACCAAAACTATGGCTACACCTTC. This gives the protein CASSDQNYGYTF.

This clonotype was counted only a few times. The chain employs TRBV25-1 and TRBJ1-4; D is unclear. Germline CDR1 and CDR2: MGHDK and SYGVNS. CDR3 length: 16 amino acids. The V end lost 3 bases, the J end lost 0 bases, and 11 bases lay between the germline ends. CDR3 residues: CASSDPLLATNEKLFF. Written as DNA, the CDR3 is TGTGCCAGCAGTGACCCTCTCCTTGCAACTAATGAAAAACTGTTTTTT.

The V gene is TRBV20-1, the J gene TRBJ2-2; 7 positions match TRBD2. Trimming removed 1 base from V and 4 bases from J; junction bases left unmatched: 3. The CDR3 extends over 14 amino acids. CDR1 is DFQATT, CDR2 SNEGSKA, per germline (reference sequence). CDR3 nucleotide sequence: TGCAGTGCTAGAGGGCTAGCGGTCACCGGGGAGCTGTTTTTT. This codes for CSARGLAVTGELFF.

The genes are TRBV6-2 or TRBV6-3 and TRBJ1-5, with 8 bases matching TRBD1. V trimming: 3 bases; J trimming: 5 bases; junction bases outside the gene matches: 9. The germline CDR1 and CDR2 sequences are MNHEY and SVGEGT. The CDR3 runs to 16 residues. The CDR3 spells CASSYRGQGGDQPQHF. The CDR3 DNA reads TGTGCCAGCAGTTATAGAGGACAGGGAGGTGATCAGCCCCAGCATTTT.

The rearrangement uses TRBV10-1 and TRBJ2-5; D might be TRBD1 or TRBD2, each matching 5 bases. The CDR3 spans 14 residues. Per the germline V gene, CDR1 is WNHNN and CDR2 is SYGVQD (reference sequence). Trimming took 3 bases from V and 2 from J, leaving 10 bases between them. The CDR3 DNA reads TGCGCCAGCAGTGATGGGACCAGGCAAGAGACCCAGTACTTC. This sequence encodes CASSDGTRQETQYF.

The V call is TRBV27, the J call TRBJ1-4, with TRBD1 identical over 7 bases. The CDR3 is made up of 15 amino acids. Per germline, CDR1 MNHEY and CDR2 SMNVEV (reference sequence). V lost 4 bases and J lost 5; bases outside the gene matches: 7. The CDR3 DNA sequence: TGTGCCAGCAGTTCAGGACAGGAGAGAAATGAAAAACTGTTTTTT. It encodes CASSSGQERNEKLFF. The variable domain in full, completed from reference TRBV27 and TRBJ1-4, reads EAQVTQNPRYLITVTGKKLTVTCSQNMNHEYMSWYRQDPGLGLRQIYYSMNVEVTDKGDVPEGYKVSRKEKRNFPLILESPSPNQTSLYFCASSSGQERNEKLFFGSGTQLSVL.

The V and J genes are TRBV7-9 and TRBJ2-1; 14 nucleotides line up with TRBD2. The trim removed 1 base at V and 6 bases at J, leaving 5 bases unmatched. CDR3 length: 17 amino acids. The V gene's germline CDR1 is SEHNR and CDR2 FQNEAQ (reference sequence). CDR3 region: CASSLVTGLAGANEQFF. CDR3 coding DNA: TGTGCCAGCAGCTTAGTGACGGGACTAGCGGGAGCCAATGAGCAGTTCTTC.

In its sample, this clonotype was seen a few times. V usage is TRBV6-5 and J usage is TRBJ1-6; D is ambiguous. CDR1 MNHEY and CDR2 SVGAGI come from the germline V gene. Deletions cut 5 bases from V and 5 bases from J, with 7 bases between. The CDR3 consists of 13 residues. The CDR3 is CASSRHNNSPLHF. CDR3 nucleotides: TGTGCCAGCAGTAGACATAATAATTCACCCCTCCACTTT.

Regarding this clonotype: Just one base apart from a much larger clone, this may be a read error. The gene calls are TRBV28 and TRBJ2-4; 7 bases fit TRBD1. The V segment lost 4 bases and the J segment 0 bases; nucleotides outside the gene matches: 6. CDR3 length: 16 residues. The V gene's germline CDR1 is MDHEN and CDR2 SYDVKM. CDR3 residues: CASSSGQLRAKNIQYF. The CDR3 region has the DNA TGTGCCAGCAGTTCGGGACAGCTTCGAGCCAAAAACATTCAGTACTTC.

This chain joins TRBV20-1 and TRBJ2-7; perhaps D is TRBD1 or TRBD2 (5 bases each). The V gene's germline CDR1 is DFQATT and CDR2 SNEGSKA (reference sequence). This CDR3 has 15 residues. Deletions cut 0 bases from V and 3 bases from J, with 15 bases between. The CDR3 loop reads CSARDDQGVGYEQYF. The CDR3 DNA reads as TGCAGTGCTAGAGACGATCAGGGAGTCGGCTACGAGCAGTACTTC.

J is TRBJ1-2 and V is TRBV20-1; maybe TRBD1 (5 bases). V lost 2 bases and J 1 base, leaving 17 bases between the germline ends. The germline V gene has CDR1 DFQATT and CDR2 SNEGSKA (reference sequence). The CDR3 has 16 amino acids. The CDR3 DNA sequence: TGCAGTGCTAGACGTAAGGGGTGGTCGGATAACTATGGCTACACCTTC. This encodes CSARRKGWSDNYGYTF.

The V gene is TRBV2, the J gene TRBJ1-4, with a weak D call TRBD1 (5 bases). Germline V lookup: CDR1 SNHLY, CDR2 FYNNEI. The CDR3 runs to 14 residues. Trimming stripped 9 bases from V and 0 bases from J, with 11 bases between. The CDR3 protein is CASRSGPTNEKLFF. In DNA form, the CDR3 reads TGTGCCAGTCGTTCGGGGCCAACTAATGAAAAACTGTTTTTT.

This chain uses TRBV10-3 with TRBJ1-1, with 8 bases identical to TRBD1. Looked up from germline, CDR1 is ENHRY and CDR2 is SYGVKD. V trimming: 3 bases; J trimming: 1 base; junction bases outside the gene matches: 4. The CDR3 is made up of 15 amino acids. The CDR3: CAISETGGSNTEAFF. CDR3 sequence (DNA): TGTGCCATCAGTGAAACAGGGGGATCGAACACTGAAGCTTTCTTT.

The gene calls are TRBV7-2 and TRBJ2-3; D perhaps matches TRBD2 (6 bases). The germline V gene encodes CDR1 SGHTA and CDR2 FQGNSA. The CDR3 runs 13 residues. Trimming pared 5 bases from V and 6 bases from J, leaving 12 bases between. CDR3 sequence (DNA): TGTGCCAGCAGCCTAAGGCGGGGTGATACGCAGTATTTT. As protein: CASSLRRGDTQYF.

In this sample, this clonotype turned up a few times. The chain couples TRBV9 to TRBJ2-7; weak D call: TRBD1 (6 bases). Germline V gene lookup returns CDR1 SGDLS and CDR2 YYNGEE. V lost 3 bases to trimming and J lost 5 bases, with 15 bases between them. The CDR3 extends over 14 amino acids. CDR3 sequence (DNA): TGTGCCAGCAGCGCCGGGACATTACGCAACGAGCAGTACTTC. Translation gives CASSAGTLRNEQYF. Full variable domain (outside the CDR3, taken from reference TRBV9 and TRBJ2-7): DSGVTQTPKHLITATGQRVTLRCSPRSGDLSVYWYQQSLDQGLQFLIQYYNGEERAKGNILERFSAQQFPDLHSELNLSSLELGDSALYFCASSAGTLRNEQYFGPGTRLTVT.

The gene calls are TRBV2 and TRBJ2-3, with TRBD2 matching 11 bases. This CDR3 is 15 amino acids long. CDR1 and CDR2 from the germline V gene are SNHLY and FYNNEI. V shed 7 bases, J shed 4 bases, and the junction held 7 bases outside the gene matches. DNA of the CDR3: TGTGCCAGCATGAGGCTAGCGGGAGGCGCAGATACGCAGTATTTT. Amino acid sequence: CASMRLAGGADTQYF.

CDR3 bases: TGTGCCAGCAGCTCGCCGTGGAGTTTAGAGCGGAGCACAGATACGCAGTATTTT. Translated, it gives CASSSPWSLERSTDTQYF. J is TRBJ2-3 and V is TRBV7-2; D perhaps matches TRBD2 (5 bases). V was shortened by 4 bases and J by 0 bases, with 20 bases between the two germline ends. The germline V gene encodes CDR1 SGHTA and CDR2 FQGNSA. This CDR3 comprises 18 residues.

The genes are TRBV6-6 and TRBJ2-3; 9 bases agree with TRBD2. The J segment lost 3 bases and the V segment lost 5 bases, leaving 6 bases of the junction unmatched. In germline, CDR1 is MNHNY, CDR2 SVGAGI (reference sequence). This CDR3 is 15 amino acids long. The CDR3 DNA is TGTGCCAGCAGTATTAGCGGGAGTGGAACAGATACGCAGTATTTT. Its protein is CASSISGSGTDTQYF.